Below are 7 T cell receptor beta chains sequenced from a single sample in a study of T-cell reconstitution after alpha-beta-depleted transplantation in children. Unique molecular identifiers were used in preparing the TCRbeta library. MiXCR was run by TCRdb on the PCR reads, yielding one entry per CDR3 protein. This repertoire shows about a million distinct CDR3 sequences, about 29% found once; its top ten account for about 28%. The input for sequencing was PBMCs, mostly from graft donor cells, taken 360 days after TCRalphabeta/CD19-depleted stem cell transplant. These receptors were taken from a boy less than two years old who had a stem cell transplant for SCID, so the T cells may come from the graft donor.

This clonotype was detected a few times. The chain joins TRBV29-1 to TRBJ2-7, with unresolved D. V lost 5 bases and J lost 0, with 11 bases in between. Germline-derived CDR1 and CDR2 are SQVTM and ANQGSEA. The CDR3 runs to 13 residues. CDR3 residues: CSVMGINSYEQYF. In nucleotides, the CDR3 is TGCAGCGTTATGGGTATCAACTCCTACGAGCAGTACTTC.

The chain combines TRBV5-1 with TRBJ2-3; D is perhaps TRBD2 (5 bases). The CDR3 sequence is 17 residues long. The germline V gene has CDR1 SGHRS and CDR2 YFSETQ. V lost 0 bases and J 2 bases, leaving 16 bases between the germline ends. The CDR3 nucleotides are TGCGCCAGCAGCTTGGCCCTTCGGGGTCCAAACACAGATACGCAGTATTTT. Its protein product is CASSLALRGPNTDTQYF.

This clonotype was observed a few times. The rearrangement links TRBV29-1 to TRBJ1-2; possibly TRBD1 for D (6 bases). Between the trimmed V and J ends, which lost 6 bases and 7 bases, there was a span of 15 bases. CDR3 length: 12 amino acids. Germline V gives CDR1 SQVTM, CDR2 ANQGSEA. The CDR3 region is CSVVQGTGGYTF. The CDR3 coding sequence is TGCAGCGTCGTACAGGGTACTGGTGGCTACACCTTC.

This clonotype was recorded a few times. Here the CDR3 DNA reads TGCGCCAGCAGCTTGGCCGGGACAGGGCGCACAGATACGCAGTATTTT. Its protein product is CASSLAGTGRTDTQYF. The rearrangement uses TRBV5-1 and TRBJ2-3, with TRBD1 matching over 9 bases. The CDR3 spans 16 residues. Looked up from germline, CDR1 is SGHRS and CDR2 is YFSETQ. J gave up 1 base and V 0 bases, and 3 bases lay outside the gene matches.

The chain is built from TRBV2 and TRBJ2-7; D may be TRBD1 (5 bases). V lost 2 bases and J lost 2, with 7 bases in between. Germline loops: CDR1 SNHLY, CDR2 FYNNEI. The length of the CDR3 is 13 residues. The CDR3 reads CASSEIQAYEQYF. The CDR3 DNA reads TGTGCCAGCAGTGAAATACAGGCCTACGAGCAGTACTTC.

The V and J genes are TRBV7-2 and TRBJ2-3, with D possibly TRBD2 on 5 matching bases. V lost 2 bases to trimming and J lost 5 bases, with 11 bases between them. In germline, CDR1 is SGHTA, CDR2 FQGNSA. The CDR3 runs 14 residues. CDR3 amino acids: CASSLPLAGDTQYF. The CDR3, as DNA: TGTGCCAGCAGCTTACCCCTAGCTGGAGATACGCAGTATTTT.

The chain uses TRBV10-3 and TRBJ2-7; the D gene is possibly TRBD1 (5 bases). The V gene lost 2 bases and the J gene lost 5 bases, with 22 bases spanning the gap. CDR1 and CDR2 (germline): ENHRY, SYGVKD. The CDR3 loop spans 17 amino acids. CDR3 residues: CAISEVTPDNLNHEQYF. The CDR3 coding sequence is TGTGCCATCAGTGAGGTTACCCCGGACAATCTAAATCACGAGCAGTACTTC.